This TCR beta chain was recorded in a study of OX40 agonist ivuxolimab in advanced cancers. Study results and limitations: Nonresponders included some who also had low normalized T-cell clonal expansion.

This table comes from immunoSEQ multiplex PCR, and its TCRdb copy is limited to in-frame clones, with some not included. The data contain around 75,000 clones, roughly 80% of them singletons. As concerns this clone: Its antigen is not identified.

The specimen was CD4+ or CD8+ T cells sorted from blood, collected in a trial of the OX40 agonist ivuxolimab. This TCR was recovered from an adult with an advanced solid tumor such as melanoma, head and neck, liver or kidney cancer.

CDR3 residues: CASSPLVAANTGELFF. The CDR3, as DNA: TGTGCCAGCTCACCACTCGTGGCCGCGAACACCGGGGAGCTGTTTTTT. The rearrangement links TRBV18 to TRBJ2-2; D uncertain. This CDR3 has 16 residues. The V gene lost 1 base and the J gene lost 0 bases, with 9 bases spanning the gap. Germline loops: CDR1 KGHSH, CDR2 LQKENI.